Listed here is a single T cell receptor beta chain. Its specificity is not known. The sample belongs to a study of cytomegalovirus exposure and HLA in healthy donors. Researchers ran the PCR with 60 Vbeta and 13 Jbeta primers. This table comes from immunoSEQ multiplex PCR, and its TCRdb copy is limited to in-frame clones, with some not included. The sample has 150,000 to 200,000 clones, over 70% seen once. Overall study results and limits: Investigators reported more than 150 TCR beta chains as tied to cytomegalovirus.

The origin of this receptor is a woman between 18 and 29 years old in good health and CMV-seropositive. Material for sequencing was PBMCs.

The CDR3 sequence: CASSSPGFRAYNEQFF. The CDR3 coding sequence is TGTGCCAGCAGCTCGCCGGGTTTTCGGGCCTACAATGAGCAGTTCTTC. The genes are TRBV11-2 and TRBJ2-1; D not certain. V was shortened by 4 bases and J by 2 bases, with 15 bases between the two germline ends. Germline V gene data show CDR1 as SGHAT and CDR2 as FQNNGV. CDR3 length: 16 amino acids.